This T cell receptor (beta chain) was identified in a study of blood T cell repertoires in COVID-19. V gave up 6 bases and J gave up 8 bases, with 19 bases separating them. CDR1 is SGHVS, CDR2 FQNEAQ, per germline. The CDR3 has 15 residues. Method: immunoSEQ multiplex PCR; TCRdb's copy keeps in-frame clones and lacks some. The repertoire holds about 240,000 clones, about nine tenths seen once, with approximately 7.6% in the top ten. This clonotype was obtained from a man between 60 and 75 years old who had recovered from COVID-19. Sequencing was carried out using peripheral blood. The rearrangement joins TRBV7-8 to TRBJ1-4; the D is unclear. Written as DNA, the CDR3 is TGTGCCAGCAGTTCCCTAGGCGGTCTAGGCGAAAAACTGTTTTTT. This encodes CASSSLGGLGEKLFF. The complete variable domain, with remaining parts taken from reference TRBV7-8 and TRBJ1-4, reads GAGVSQSPRYKVAKRGQDVALRCDPISGHVSLFWYQQALGQGPEFLTYFQNEAQLDKSGLPSDRFFAERPEGSVSTLKIQRTQQEDSAVYLCASSSLGGLGEKLFFGSGTQLSVL.